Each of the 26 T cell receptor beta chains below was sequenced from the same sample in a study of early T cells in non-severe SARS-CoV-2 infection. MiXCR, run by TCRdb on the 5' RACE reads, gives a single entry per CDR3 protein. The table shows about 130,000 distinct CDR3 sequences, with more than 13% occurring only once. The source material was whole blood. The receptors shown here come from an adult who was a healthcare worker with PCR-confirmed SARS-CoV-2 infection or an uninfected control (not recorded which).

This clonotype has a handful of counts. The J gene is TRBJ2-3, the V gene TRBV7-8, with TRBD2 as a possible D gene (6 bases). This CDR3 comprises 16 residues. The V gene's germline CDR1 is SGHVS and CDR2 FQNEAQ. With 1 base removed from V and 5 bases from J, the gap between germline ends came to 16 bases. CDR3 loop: CASSLGVRRGEDTQYF. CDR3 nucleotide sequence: TGTGCCAGCAGCTTAGGGGTCCGGCGGGGCGAAGATACGCAGTATTTT.

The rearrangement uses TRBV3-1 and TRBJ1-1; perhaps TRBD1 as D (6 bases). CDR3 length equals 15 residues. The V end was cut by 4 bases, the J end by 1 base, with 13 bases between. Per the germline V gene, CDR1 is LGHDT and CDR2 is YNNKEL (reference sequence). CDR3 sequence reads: CASSPHRVQNTEAFF. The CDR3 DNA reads TGTGCCAGCAGCCCTCACAGGGTTCAGAACACTGAAGCTTTCTTT.

The CDR3 reads CASSLEANYGYTF. In DNA form, the CDR3 reads TGTGCCAGCAGCTTAGAAGCTAACTATGGCTACACCTTC. The V call is TRBV7-2, the J call TRBJ1-2, with unresolved D. Germline CDR1 is SGHTA and CDR2 is FQGNSA. Trimming took 1 base from V and 0 from J, leaving 3 bases between them. This CDR3 region has 13 residues.

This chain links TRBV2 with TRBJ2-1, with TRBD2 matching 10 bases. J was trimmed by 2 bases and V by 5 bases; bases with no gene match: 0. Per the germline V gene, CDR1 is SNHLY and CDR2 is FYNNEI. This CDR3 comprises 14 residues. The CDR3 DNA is TGTGCCAGCAGTAGCGGGGGGGCCTACAATGAGCAGTTCTTC. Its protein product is CASSSGGAYNEQFF.

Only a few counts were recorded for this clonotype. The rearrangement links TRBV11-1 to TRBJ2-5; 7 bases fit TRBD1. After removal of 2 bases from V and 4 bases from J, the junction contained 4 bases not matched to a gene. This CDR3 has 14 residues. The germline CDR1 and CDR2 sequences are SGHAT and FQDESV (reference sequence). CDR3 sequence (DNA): TGTGCCAGCAGCTTAATGAGGGGGCCAGAGACCCAGTACTTC. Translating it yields CASSLMRGPETQYF.

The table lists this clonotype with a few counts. The CDR3 loop is CSARLGLAIPYNEQFF. Written as DNA, the CDR3 is TGCAGTGCTAGGCTGGGACTAGCGATTCCCTACAATGAGCAGTTCTTC. The rearrangement joins TRBV20-1 to TRBJ2-1; 10 bases agree with TRBD2. Germline CDR1 and CDR2: DFQATT and SNEGSKA (reference sequence). The CDR3 extends over 16 amino acids. J was trimmed by 2 bases and V by 3 bases; bases with no gene match: 7.

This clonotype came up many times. CDR3 sequence reads: CASSVGIYEQYF. The CDR3 DNA sequence: TGTGCCAGCAGCGTCGGGATCTACGAGCAGTACTTC. V usage is TRBV5-6 and J usage is TRBJ2-7, with TRBD2 as a possible D gene (5 bases). The CDR3 covers 12 residues. Germline-derived CDR1 and CDR2 are SGHDT and YYEEEE. Trimming pared 4 bases from V and 3 bases from J, leaving 8 bases between.

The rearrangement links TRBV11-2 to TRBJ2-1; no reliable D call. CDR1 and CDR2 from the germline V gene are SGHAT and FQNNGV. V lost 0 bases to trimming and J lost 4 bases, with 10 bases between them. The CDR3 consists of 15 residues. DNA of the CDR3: TGTGCCAGCAGCTTAGATCCGCTTGCGTACAATGAGCAGTTCTTC. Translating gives CASSLDPLAYNEQFF.

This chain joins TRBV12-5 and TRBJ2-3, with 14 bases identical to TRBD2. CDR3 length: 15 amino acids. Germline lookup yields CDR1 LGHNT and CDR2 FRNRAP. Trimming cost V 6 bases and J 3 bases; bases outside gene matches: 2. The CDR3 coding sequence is TGTGCTAGTGGGAGACTAGCGGGGGGGACAGATACGCAGTATTTT. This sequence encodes CASGRLAGGTDTQYF.

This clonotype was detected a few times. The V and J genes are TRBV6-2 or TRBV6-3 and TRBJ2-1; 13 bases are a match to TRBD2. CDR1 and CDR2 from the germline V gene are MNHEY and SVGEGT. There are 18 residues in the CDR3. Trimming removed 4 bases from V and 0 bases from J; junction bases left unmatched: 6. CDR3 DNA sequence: TGTGCCAGCAGTTGGACTAGCGGGGGCGACAGCTCCTACAATGAGCAGTTCTTC. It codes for CASSWTSGGDSSYNEQFF.

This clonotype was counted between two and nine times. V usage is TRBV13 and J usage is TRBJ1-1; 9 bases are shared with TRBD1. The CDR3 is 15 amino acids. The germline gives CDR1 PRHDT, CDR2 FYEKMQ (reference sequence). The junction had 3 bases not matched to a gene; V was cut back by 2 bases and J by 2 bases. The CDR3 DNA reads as TGTGCCAGCAGCTTACTACAGGGGGCTAACACTGAAGCTTTCTTT. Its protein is CASSLLQGANTEAFF.

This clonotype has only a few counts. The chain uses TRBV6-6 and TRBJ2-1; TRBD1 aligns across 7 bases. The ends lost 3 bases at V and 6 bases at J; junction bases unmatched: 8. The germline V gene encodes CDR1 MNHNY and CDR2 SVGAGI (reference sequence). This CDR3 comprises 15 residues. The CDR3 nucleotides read TGTGCCAGCAGTTATAGGACAGGACAACCCAATGAGCAGTTCTTC. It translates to CASSYRTGQPNEQFF.

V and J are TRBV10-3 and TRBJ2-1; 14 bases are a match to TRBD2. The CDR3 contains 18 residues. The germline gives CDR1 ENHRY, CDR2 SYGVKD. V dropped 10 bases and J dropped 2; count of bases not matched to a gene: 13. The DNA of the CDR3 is TGTGCCACCTACTCCGGGACTAGCGGGGGAATCGCCTACAATGAGCAGTTCTTC. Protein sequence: CATYSGTSGGIAYNEQFF.

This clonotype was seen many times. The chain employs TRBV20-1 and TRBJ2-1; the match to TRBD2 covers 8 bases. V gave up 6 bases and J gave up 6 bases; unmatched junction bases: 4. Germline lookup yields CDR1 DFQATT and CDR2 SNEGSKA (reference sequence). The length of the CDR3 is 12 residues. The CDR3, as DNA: TGCAGTGCCGACACTAGCGGCAATGAGCAGTTCTTC. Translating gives CSADTSGNEQFF.

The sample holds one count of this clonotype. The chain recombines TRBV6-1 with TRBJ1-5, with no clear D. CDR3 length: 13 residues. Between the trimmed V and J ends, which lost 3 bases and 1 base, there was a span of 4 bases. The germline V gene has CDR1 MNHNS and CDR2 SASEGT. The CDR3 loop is CASSDRSNQPQHF. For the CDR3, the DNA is TGTGCCAGCAGTGATAGGAGCAATCAGCCCCAGCATTTT.

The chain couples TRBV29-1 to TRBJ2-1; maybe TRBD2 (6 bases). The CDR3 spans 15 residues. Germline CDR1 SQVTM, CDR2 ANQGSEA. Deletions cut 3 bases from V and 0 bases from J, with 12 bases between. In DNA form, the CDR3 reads TGCAGCGTTGAGTCTGTCGGGGGCTCCTACAATGAGCAGTTCTTC. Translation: CSVESVGGSYNEQFF.

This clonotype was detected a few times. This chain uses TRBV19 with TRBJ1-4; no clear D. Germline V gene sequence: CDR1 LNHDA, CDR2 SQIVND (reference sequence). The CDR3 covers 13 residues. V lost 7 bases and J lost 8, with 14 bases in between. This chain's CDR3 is CASTSPQKEKLFF. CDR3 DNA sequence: TGTGCCAGTACCAGTCCACAGAAAGAAAAACTGTTTTTT. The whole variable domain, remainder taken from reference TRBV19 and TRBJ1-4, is DGGITQSPKYLFRKEGQNVTLSCEQNLNHDAMYWYRQDPGQGLRLIYYSQIVNDFQKGDIAEGYSVSREKKESFPLTVTSAQKNPTAFYLCASTSPQKEKLFFGSGTQLSVL.

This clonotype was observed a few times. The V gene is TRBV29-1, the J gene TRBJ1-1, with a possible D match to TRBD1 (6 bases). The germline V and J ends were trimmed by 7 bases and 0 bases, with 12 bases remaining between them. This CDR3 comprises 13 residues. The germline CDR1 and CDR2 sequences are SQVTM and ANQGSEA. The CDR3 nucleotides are TGCAGCGGGCAGGGGACACTGAACACTGAAGCTTTCTTT. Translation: CSGQGTLNTEAFF. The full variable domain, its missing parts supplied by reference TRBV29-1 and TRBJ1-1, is SAVISQKPSRDICQRGTSLTIQCQVDSQVTMMFWYRQQPGQSLTLIATANQGSEATYESGFVIDKFPISRPNLTFSTLTVSNMSPEDSSIYLCSGQGTLNTEAFFGQGTRLTVV.

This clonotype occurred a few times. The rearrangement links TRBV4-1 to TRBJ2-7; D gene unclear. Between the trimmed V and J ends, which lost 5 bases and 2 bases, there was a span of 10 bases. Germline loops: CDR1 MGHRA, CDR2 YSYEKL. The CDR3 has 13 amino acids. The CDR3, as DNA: TGCGCCAGCAGCTTTCAGATGGCCTACGAGCAGTACTTC. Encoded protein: CASSFQMAYEQYF.

Here the CDR3 reads CASSLGSFSPGELFF. In nucleotides, the CDR3 is TGCGCCAGCAGCTTGGGTTCGTTCTCTCCCGGGGAGCTGTTTTTT. The chain is built from TRBV5-1 and TRBJ2-2; no clear D gene. The CDR3 extends over 15 amino acids. The V gene lost 0 bases and the J gene lost 6 bases, with 12 bases spanning the gap. Germline assignment: CDR1 SGHRS and CDR2 YFSETQ.

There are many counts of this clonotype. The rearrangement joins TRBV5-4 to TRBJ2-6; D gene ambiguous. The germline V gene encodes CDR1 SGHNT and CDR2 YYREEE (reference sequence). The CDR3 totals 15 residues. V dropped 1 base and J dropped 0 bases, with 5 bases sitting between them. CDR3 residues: CASSLLGSGANVLTF. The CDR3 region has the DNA TGTGCCAGCAGCTTGTTGGGCTCTGGGGCCAACGTCCTGACTTTC.

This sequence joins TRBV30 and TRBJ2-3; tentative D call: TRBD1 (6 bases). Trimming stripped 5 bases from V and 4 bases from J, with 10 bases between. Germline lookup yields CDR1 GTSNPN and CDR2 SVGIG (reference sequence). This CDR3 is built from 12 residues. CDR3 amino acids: CAWDTGSDTQYF. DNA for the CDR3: TGTGCCTGGGACACAGGGTCAGATACGCAGTATTTT.

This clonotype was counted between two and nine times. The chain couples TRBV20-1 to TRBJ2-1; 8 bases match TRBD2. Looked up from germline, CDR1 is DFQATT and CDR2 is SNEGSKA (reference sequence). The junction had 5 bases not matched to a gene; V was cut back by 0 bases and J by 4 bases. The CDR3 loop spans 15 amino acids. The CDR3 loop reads CSARDSLAGYNEQFF. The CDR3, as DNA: TGCAGTGCTAGAGATAGTCTAGCGGGTTACAATGAGCAGTTCTTC.

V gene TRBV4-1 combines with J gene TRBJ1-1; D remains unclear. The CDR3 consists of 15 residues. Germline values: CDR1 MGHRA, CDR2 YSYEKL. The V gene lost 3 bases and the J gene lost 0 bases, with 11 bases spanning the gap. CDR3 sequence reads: CASSHPGYLNTEAFF. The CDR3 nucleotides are TGCGCCAGCAGCCATCCCGGTTACCTGAACACTGAAGCTTTCTTT.

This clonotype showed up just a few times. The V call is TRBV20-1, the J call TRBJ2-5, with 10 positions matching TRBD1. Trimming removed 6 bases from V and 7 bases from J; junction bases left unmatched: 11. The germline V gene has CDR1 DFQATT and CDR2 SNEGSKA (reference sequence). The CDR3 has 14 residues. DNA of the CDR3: TGCAGTGCGAAGACGGGACAGGGGATTGGGACCCAGTACTTC. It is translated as CSAKTGQGIGTQYF.

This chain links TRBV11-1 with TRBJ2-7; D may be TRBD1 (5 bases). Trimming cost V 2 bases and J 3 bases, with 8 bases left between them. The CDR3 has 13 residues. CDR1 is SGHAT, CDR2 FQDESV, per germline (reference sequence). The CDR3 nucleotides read TGTGCCAGCAGCTTAAACAGGAACTACGAGCAGTACTTC. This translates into CASSLNRNYEQYF.